A single sample is the source of the 16 T cell receptor beta chains below, sequenced in a study of OX40 agonist ivuxolimab in advanced cancers. TCRdb keeps only in-frame clones here, not all; method: immunoSEQ multiplex PCR. The sample has fewer than 65,000 clones, roughly 84% seen once; the top ten hold roughly 27%. The source material was CD4+ or CD8+ T cells sorted from blood, sampled in a trial of the OX40 agonist ivuxolimab. These receptors all come from an adult with an advanced solid tumor such as melanoma, head and neck, liver or kidney cancer.

The chain carries TRBV30 and TRBJ2-1; a weak D match, TRBD2 (5 bases). V lost 0 bases to trimming and J lost 10 bases, with 13 bases between them. CDR3 length equals 13 residues. Germline V lookup: CDR1 GTSNPN, CDR2 SVGIG (reference sequence). The CDR3 nucleotides read TGTGCCTGGAGTGTGCCGGGAATCACGGAGCAGTTCTTC. This codes for CAWSVPGITEQFF.

This clone was seen once. A read error may account for a junction end that differs from germline. This rearrangement joins TRBV5-1 to TRBJ2-7; tentatively, D is TRBD2 (6 bases). The length of the CDR3 is 16 residues. Germline V gene data show CDR1 as SGHRS and CDR2 as YFSETQ. CDR3 nucleotide sequence: TGCGCCAGCAGCGCTGCCGGGACTTCGAGCTCCTACGGGCAGTACTTC. Amino acids: CASSAAGTSSSYGQYF.

V usage is TRBV5-1 and J usage is TRBJ2-3; a weak D match, TRBD2 (6 bases). The V end was cut by 2 bases, the J end by 8 bases, with 15 bases between. Germline-derived CDR1 and CDR2 are SGHRS and YFSETQ. The CDR3 extends over 14 amino acids. The CDR3 coding sequence is TGCGCCAGCAGCTTAACGGGAGTTGGAGGTACGCAGTATTTT. Protein sequence: CASSLTGVGGTQYF. Looking up the rest from reference TRBV5-1 and TRBJ2-3 gives the full variable domain: KAGVTQTPRYLIKTRGQQVTLSCSPISGHRSVSWYQQTPGQGLQFLFEYFSETQRNKGNFPGRFSGRQFSNSRSEMNVSTLELGDSALYLCASSLTGVGGTQYFGPGTRLTVL.

V gene TRBV5-1 combines with J gene TRBJ1-1, with D uncertain. This CDR3 is built from 14 residues. Trimming removed 0 bases from V and 0 bases from J, with 6 bases in between. CDR1 is SGHRS, CDR2 YFSETQ, per germline. The CDR3 sequence: CASSLESVNTEAFF. CDR3 sequence (DNA): TGCGCCAGCAGCTTGGAATCCGTGAACACTGAAGCTTTCTTT. The whole variable domain, filled in from reference TRBV5-1 and TRBJ1-1, reads KAGVTQTPRYLIKTRGQQVTLSCSPISGHRSVSWYQQTPGQGLQFLFEYFSETQRNKGNFPGRFSGRQFSNSRSEMNVSTLELGDSALYLCASSLESVNTEAFFGQGTRLTVV.

The chain carries TRBV28 and TRBJ2-1; D is unresolved. The CDR3 covers 12 residues. The V and J ends lost 3 bases and 7 bases respectively, with 7 bases between them. The germline V gene encodes CDR1 MDHEN and CDR2 SYDVKM. As DNA, the CDR3 is TGTGCCAGCAGTTTGGTGGGGAATGAGCAGTTCTTC. Its protein is CASSLVGNEQFF.

This chain joins TRBV7-9 and TRBJ1-4, with TRBD1 matching over 8 bases. This CDR3 comprises 13 residues. Germline lookup yields CDR1 SEHNR and CDR2 FQNEAQ (reference sequence). Trimming at V came to 3 bases and at J to 7 bases, leaving 1 base not matched to a gene. CDR3 in amino acids: CASSFDRGEKLFF. In nucleotides, the CDR3 is TGTGCCAGCAGCTTCGACAGGGGTGAAAAACTGTTTTTT. Full variable domain (remainder filled in from reference TRBV7-9 and TRBJ1-4): DTGVSQNPRHKITKRGQNVTFRCDPISEHNRLYWYRQTLGQGPEFLTYFQNEAQLEKSRLLSDRFSAERPKGSFSTLEIQRTEQGDSAMYLCASSFDRGEKLFFGSGTQLSVL.

V gene TRBV5-1 combines with J gene TRBJ1-1, with unresolved D. Germline V gives CDR1 SGHRS, CDR2 YFSETQ. V was shortened by 5 bases and J by 1 base, with 15 bases between the two germline ends. CDR3 length: 15 residues. As DNA, the CDR3 is TGCGCCAGCAGTTTGCTGGGCAGCGCGAACACTGAAGCTTTCTTT. Its protein product is CASSLLGSANTEAFF. Drawing the rest from reference TRBV5-1 and TRBJ1-1, the complete variable domain is KAGVTQTPRYLIKTRGQQVTLSCSPISGHRSVSWYQQTPGQGLQFLFEYFSETQRNKGNFPGRFSGRQFSNSRSEMNVSTLELGDSALYLCASSLLGSANTEAFFGQGTRLTVV.

This chain links TRBV5-4 with TRBJ2-5; D ambiguous. CDR3 size: 14 residues. Looked up from germline, CDR1 is SGHNT and CDR2 is YYREEE (reference sequence). Trimming took 0 bases from V and 4 from J, leaving 10 bases between them. CDR3 DNA sequence: TGTGCCAGCAGCTTGGATGGGGTTGTAGAGACCCAGTACTTC. It is translated as CASSLDGVVETQYF.

The chain recombines TRBV9 with TRBJ2-1; 11 bases align to TRBD2. J lost 7 bases, V lost 0 bases, and 18 bases had no gene match. This CDR3 is built from 20 residues. CDR1 and CDR2 (germline): SGDLS, YYNGEE. CDR3 nucleotides: TGTGCCAGCAGCGTAGTGGGGACTAGCGGATTCCCTGGACGGGGGAATGAGCAGTTCTTC. This sequence encodes CASSVVGTSGFPGRGNEQFF.

The gene calls are TRBV4-1 and TRBJ1-2, with TRBD1 identical over 11 bases. The CDR3 is made up of 14 amino acids. V was pared by 3 bases and J by 5 bases, with 2 bases of the junction left unmatched. The germline V gene has CDR1 MGHRA and CDR2 YSYEKL. CDR3 sequence (DNA): TGCGCCAGCAGCCAGGACAGGGGGCCGTATGGCTACACCTTC. The encoded protein is CASSQDRGPYGYTF.

The J gene is TRBJ2-7, the V gene TRBV15; maybe TRBD2 (6 bases). The CDR3 has 17 residues. With 0 bases removed from V and 0 bases from J, the gap between germline ends came to 15 bases. The germline gives CDR1 LNHNV, CDR2 YYDKDF (reference sequence). This CDR3 reads CATSRDLRRDNSYEQYF. For the CDR3, the DNA is TGTGCCACCAGCAGAGATCTGCGGAGGGATAACTCCTACGAGCAGTACTTC. Full variable domain (remainder filled in from reference TRBV15 and TRBJ2-7): DAMVIQNPRYQVTQFGKPVTLSCSQTLNHNVMYWYQQKSSQAPKLLFHYYDKDFNNEADTPDNFQSRRPNTSFCFLDIRSPGLGDTAMYLCATSRDLRRDNSYEQYFGPGTRLTVT.

The chain links TRBV7-9 to TRBJ2-1; D unclear. V lost 0 bases and J lost 2, with 5 bases in between. The CDR3 is 14 residues long. CDR1 SEHNR and CDR2 FQNEAQ come from the germline V gene (reference sequence). CDR3 DNA: TGTGCCAGCAGCTTAGCGGGAACCTACAATGAGCAGTTCTTC. The encoded protein is CASSLAGTYNEQFF.

The rearrangement uses TRBV19 and TRBJ1-5, with D possibly matching TRBD1 (5 bases). With 3 bases removed from V and 1 base from J, the gap between germline ends came to 10 bases. The CDR3 is 15 residues long. Per the germline V gene, CDR1 is LNHDA and CDR2 is SQIVND (reference sequence). CDR3 sequence: CASSMAGYSNQPQHF. Here the CDR3 DNA reads TGTGCCAGTAGTATGGCAGGGTACAGCAATCAGCCCCAGCATTTT.

The V and J genes are TRBV19 and TRBJ2-3; D remains ambiguous. The CDR3 runs to 12 residues. The germline V and J ends were trimmed by 1 base and 6 bases, with 5 bases remaining between them. From germline, CDR1 is LNHDA and CDR2 SQIVND (reference sequence). The CDR3 loop reads CASSIVADTQYF. The CDR3 DNA sequence: TGTGCCAGTAGTATAGTCGCCGATACGCAGTATTTT.

The chain has TRBV7-9 and TRBJ1-1; D remains ambiguous. This CDR3 has 13 amino acids. The germline V and J ends were trimmed by 5 bases and 1 base, with 8 bases remaining between them. From germline, CDR1 is SEHNR and CDR2 FQNEAQ (reference sequence). CDR3 region: CASSPKGNTEAFF. The CDR3 bases are TGTGCCAGCAGCCCTAAGGGGAACACTGAAGCTTTCTTT.

V gene TRBV11-2 combines with J gene TRBJ2-3; D is unclear. Germline V CDR1 and CDR2: SGHAT, FQNNGV. Trimming removed 0 bases from V and 3 bases from J, with 4 bases in between. CDR3 length equals 13 residues. The CDR3 spells CASSLDRTDTQYF. As DNA, the CDR3 is TGTGCCAGCAGCTTAGATCGAACAGATACGCAGTATTTT.